This TCR beta chain originates from a study of early T cells in non-severe SARS-CoV-2 infection. Whole-study context: Alpha and beta chains were unpaired, from unsorted whole-blood bulk RNA.

This clonotype came up many times. Antigen specificity is unknown. Study-wide results and limits: There was a bias toward anti-spike CD8 responses in VDJdb matching, which missed private and CD4 specificities.

This CDR3 is 13 amino acids long. Germline lookup yields CDR1 SGHRS and CDR2 YFSETQ. The germline V and J ends were trimmed by 0 bases and 7 bases, with 7 bases remaining between them. Unique molecular identifiers were affixed to single, distinct cDNA molecules. TCRdb re-analysed the 5' RACE reads in MiXCR, keeping a single row per CDR3 protein. The sample shows about 61,000 distinct CDR3 sequences, more than 10% of them seen only once. The clonotype originates from an adult who was a healthcare worker with PCR-confirmed SARS-CoV-2 infection or an uninfected control (not recorded which). The chain recombines TRBV5-1 with TRBJ1-4; D not certain. The sample was whole blood. CDR3 amino acids: CASSLDRAEKLFF. CDR3 DNA: TGCGCCAGCAGCTTGGACCGGGCTGAAAAACTGTTTTTT.